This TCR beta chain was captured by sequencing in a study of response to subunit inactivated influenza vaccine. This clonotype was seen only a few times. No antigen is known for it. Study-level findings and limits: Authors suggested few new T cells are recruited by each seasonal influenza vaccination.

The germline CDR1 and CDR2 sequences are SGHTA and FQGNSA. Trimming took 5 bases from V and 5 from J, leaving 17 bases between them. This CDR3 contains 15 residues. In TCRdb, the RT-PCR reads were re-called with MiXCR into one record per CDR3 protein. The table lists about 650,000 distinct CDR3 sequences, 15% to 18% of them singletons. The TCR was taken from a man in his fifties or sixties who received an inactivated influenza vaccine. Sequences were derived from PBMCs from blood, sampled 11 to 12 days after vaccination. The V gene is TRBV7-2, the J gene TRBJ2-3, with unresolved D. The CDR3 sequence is CASSPLESVKDTQYF. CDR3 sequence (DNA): TGTGCCAGCAGCCCCCTTGAATCAGTGAAAGATACGCAGTATTTT.